A few counts support the clone carrying this TCR beta chain. The antigen is undetermined. J was trimmed by 7 bases and V by 5 bases; bases with no gene match: 8. The CDR3 is 15 residues long. Germline lookup yields CDR1 MGHDK and CDR2 SYGVNS. The sample belongs to a study of T-cell memory formation after mild COVID-19. Study-wide points: Contracting clones from day 15 to 85 had balanced CD4/CD8; later expanders favoured CD4+. The main location of contracting CD4+ clones was CM and EM, and that of contracting CD8+ clones was EMRA.

TCRdb reprocessed the 5' RACE reads with MiXCR, giving one entry per CDR3 protein. Of around 110,000 distinct CDR3 sequences listed, approximately 15% are singletons. The sample was PBMCs or a T cell subset sorted from them (not recorded which). The sequence came from a man aged 18 to 30 who had mild COVID-19 (a few samples of this study predate the infection). Cell type and time point are not known. This chain connects TRBV25-1 to TRBJ2-1, with 10 bases fitting TRBD2. CDR3 coding DNA: TGTGCCAGCAGTTTACAGCGGGGGGGCCCGAATGAGCAGTTCTTC. This sequence encodes CASSLQRGGPNEQFF.